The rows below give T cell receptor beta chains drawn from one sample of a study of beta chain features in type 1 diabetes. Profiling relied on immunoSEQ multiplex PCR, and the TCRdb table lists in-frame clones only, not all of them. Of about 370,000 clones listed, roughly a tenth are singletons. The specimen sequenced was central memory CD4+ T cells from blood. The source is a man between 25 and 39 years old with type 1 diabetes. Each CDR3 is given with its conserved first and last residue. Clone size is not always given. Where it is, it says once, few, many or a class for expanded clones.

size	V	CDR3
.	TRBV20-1	CSAGQYEQYF
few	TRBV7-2	CASGNRATETQYF
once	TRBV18	CASSPIGGDQPQHF
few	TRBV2	CASSPTDYQETQYF
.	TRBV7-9	CASSPAGVVTDTQYF
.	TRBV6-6	CASSSGQGWTEAFF
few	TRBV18	CASSPPVDRAGETQYF
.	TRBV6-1	CASREVNSNQPQHF
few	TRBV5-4	CASSWGTGAETYNEQFF
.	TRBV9	CASSGKPGQGMGNQPQHF
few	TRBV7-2	CASSLAGGSGTEAFF
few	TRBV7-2	CASEVLAGGKQFF
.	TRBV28	CASSLSGGFNQPQHF
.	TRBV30	CAWRTLRSYGYTF
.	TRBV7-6	CASSLSIGEETQYF
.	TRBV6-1	CASSQPGQDTGELFF
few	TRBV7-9	CASSPRDIPFRGETQYF
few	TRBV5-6	CASSPRRRLNTEAFF
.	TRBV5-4	CAAGLGLGDTQYF
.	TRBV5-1	CASSLRGPGELFF
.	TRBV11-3	CASSRGTTSEQFF
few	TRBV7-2	CASSPSGPGYTEAFF
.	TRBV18	CASSPTSYEQYF
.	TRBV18	CASSPRETQYF
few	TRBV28	CASSGLAGGWYF
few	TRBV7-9	CASSFRLADTDTQYF
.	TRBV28	CASSSLGKDQYF
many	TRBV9	CASSVGQEKNIQYF
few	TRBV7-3	CASRLNQETQYF
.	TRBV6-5	CASSPSGSDEKLFF
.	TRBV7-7	CASSPGGGDEQYF
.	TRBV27	CASSLKWTPLNEQFF
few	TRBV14	CASSPPGFFGDTEAFF
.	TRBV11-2	CASSLALSTGHTQYF
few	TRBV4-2	CASSQATSGTYNEQFF
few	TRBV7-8	CASSPPGQGYNEQFF
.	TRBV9	CASSQLAASSYNEQFF
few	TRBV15	CATSRDRGSSYNEQFF
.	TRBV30	CAWSRLGAPEQYF
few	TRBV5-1	CATRRGGGTEAFF
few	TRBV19	CASSIGTAYEQYF
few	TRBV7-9	CASRPWGYTEAFF
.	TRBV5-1	CASSLRQGIYEQYF
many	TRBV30	CAWSVQGAGELFF
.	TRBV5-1	CASSPPDSTDTQYF
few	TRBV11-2	CASSLARRGLDTQYF
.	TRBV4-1	CASSQAGQGSGETQYF
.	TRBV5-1	CASSLVQGATEAFF
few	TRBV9	CASSSQGSSNQPQHF
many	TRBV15	CATSRGTEGSQYF
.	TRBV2	CASRNAGGSTEAFF
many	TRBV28	CASSFSVGGSRYEQYF
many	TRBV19	CASSFYSEQFF
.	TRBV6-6	CASRFPGQGFEQYF
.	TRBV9	CASSVAPAGQETQYF
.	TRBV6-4	CASSEHAGGLGNEQFF
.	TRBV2	CASSVIPPNTEAFF
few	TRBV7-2	CASSLRREGHEQYF
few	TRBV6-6	CASSPMTGGGYTF